This T cell receptor beta chain was identified during a study of CD8+ T cells in alopecia areata. Study-wide findings and caveats: There were many expanded lesional clones persisting in scalp and blood during tofacitinib.

Trimming took off 4 bases at V and 3 bases at J, with 15 bases between the two ends. The germline V gene has CDR1 SQVTM and CDR2 ANQGSEA. The CDR3 is made up of 14 amino acids. As concerns this clone: The target antigen is unknown.

cDNA prepared by RNA extraction and subsequent reverse transcription served as the template for sequencing. Only in-frame clones appear in the TCRdb table, and some are missing; sequencing was by immunoSEQ multiplex PCR. The repertoire has more than 200,000 clones, over 60% of them found once; the top ten carry roughly 1.2%. Specified treatment: oral pan-JAK inhibitor, 5-10 mg twice daily. PBMCs were stained for CD3, CD4 and CD8, and CD4+ and CD8+ T cells were sorted. The source of this sequence is a human donor with alopecia areata. This chain connects TRBV29-1 to TRBJ1-1; D perhaps matches TRBD1 (5 bases). The material was CD4+ T cells sorted from blood, obtained at week 44, from a patient treated with tofacitinib. The CDR3 sequence is CSVGAPGYDTEAFF. DNA for the CDR3: TGCAGCGTTGGGGCCCCAGGGTACGACACTGAAGCTTTCTTT.